The 22 T cell receptor beta chains reported below all come from one sample, sequenced in a study of blood T cell repertoires in COVID-19. TCRdb's copy holds only in-frame clones and misses some; the assay was immunoSEQ multiplex PCR. This sample has under 250,000 clones, with over 70% found just once. Sequencing was carried out using PBMCs or T cells enriched from blood (not recorded which). Receptor source: a woman in her twenties or thirties who had been exposed to COVID-19.

This clone was seen a few times. The rearrangement joins TRBV3-1 (or the pseudogene TRBV3-2) to TRBJ2-5, with D maybe TRBD2 (5 bases). This CDR3 has 15 amino acids. V was clipped by 2 bases and J by 5 bases, with 15 bases between them. Germline CDR1 is LGHDT and CDR2 is YNNKEL (reference sequence). The DNA of the CDR3 is TGTGCCAGCAGCCAACGGGAACGGGGTGATGAGACCCAGTACTTC. Amino acid sequence: CASSQRERGDETQYF.

This chain joins TRBV28 and TRBJ1-5, with D possibly TRBD1 on 5 matching bases. Germline loops: CDR1 MDHEN, CDR2 SYDVKM. V dropped 1 base and J dropped 2 bases, with 12 bases sitting between them. The CDR3 extends over 16 amino acids. Here the CDR3 reads CASSLLRGMGNQPQHF. The CDR3 bases are TGTGCCAGCAGTTTATTACGGGGGATGGGCAATCAGCCCCAGCATTTT. The variable domain in full, with the rest retrieved from reference TRBV28 and TRBJ1-5, is DVKVTQSSRYLVKRTGEKVFLECVQDMDHENMFWYRQDPGLGLRLIYFSYDVKMKEKGDIPEGYSVSREKKERFSLILESASTNQTSMYLCASSLLRGMGNQPQHFGDGTRLSIL.

The gene calls are TRBV30 and TRBJ2-5; the match to TRBD2 covers 7 bases. CDR1 and CDR2 from the germline V gene are GTSNPN and SVGIG (reference sequence). The CDR3 extends over 17 amino acids. V shed 6 bases and J 4 bases; nucleotides not matched to a gene: 20. The CDR3 sequence: CACTTSGGRLFAETQYF. In DNA form, the CDR3 reads TGTGCCTGTACTACGTCAGGCGGGAGATTGTTCGCAGAGACCCAGTACTTC.

The sample holds one count of this clone. This rearrangement joins TRBV23-1 to TRBJ2-6, with D tentatively TRBD1 (6 bases). TRBV23-1 is an ORF, and what it does is uncertain. CDR3 size: 15 residues. The CDR3 bases are TGCACCACCCGACCCGAGGGGGATGGGGCCAACGTCCTGACTTTC. Protein product: CTTRPEGDGANVLTF.

The chain joins TRBV30 to TRBJ2-2; a weak D match, TRBD2 (5 bases). Trimming cost V 8 bases and J 2 bases, with 9 bases left between them. Germline V lookup: CDR1 GTSNPN, CDR2 SVGIG (reference sequence). The CDR3 sequence is 12 residues long. The CDR3 region has the DNA TGTGCCGGAGGACCCAACACCGGGGAGCTGTTTTTT. This translates into CAGGPNTGELFF.

This clone was recorded once. The rearrangement uses TRBV25-1 and TRBJ2-3; 10 bases align to TRBD1. The length of the CDR3 is 14 residues. From germline, CDR1 is MGHDK and CDR2 SYGVNS. V was clipped by 5 bases and J by 3 bases; unmatched bases: 2. The CDR3 nucleotides are TGTGCCAGCAGTAGACAGGGGGCGACAGATACGCAGTATTTT. As protein: CASSRQGATDTQYF.

The chain uses TRBV15 and TRBJ1-1, with unresolved D. The V and J ends lost 5 bases and 1 base respectively, with 8 bases between them. The CDR3 consists of 13 residues. Germline CDR1 LNHNV, CDR2 YYDKDF (reference sequence). Written as DNA, the CDR3 is TGTGCCACCAGCCGATCAGGGAACACTGAAGCTTTCTTT. This gives the protein CATSRSGNTEAFF.

The count of this clone is one. The chain recombines TRBV2 with TRBJ1-5, with TRBD1 matching over 7 bases. The V gene's germline CDR1 is SNHLY and CDR2 FYNNEI. This CDR3 contains 14 residues. V was pared by 3 bases and J by 4 bases, with 3 bases of the junction left unmatched. The DNA of the CDR3 is TGTGCCAGCAGTGAGTACAGGGGTAATCAGCCCCAGCATTTT. Protein product: CASSEYRGNQPQHF.

V and J are TRBV19 and TRBJ2-3, with unresolved D. The V and J ends lost 6 bases and 6 bases respectively, with 4 bases between them. The CDR3 runs to 10 residues. The germline V gene encodes CDR1 LNHDA and CDR2 SQIVND (reference sequence). The CDR3 DNA follows: TGTGCCAGTAGGCGGGATACGCAGTATTTT. This translates into CASRRDTQYF. The full variable domain, completed using reference TRBV19 and TRBJ2-3, is DGGITQSPKYLFRKEGQNVTLSCEQNLNHDAMYWYRQDPGQGLRLIYYSQIVNDFQKGDIAEGYSVSREKKESFPLTVTSAQKNPTAFYLCASRRDTQYFGPGTRLTVL.

The chain combines TRBV7-9 with TRBJ1-4, with 9 positions matching TRBD1. V was clipped by 5 bases and J by 6 bases; unmatched bases: 10. The CDR3 runs 16 residues. In germline, CDR1 is SEHNR, CDR2 FQNEAQ (reference sequence). Here the CDR3 reads CASSPEYRGPDEKLFF. The CDR3 nucleotides read TGTGCCAGCAGCCCAGAATACAGGGGGCCGGATGAAAAACTGTTTTTT.

V is TRBV27 and J is TRBJ2-7, with 7 bases that match TRBD2. Germline V lookup: CDR1 MNHEY, CDR2 SMNVEV (reference sequence). The junction had 7 bases not matched to a gene; V was cut back by 5 bases and J by 0 bases. The CDR3 is made up of 15 amino acids. CDR3 sequence reads: CASSTTGGRSYEQYF. CDR3 DNA: TGTGCCAGCAGTACAACGGGAGGACGCTCCTACGAGCAGTACTTC.

This chain connects TRBV23-1 to TRBJ2-7; possible D gene TRBD2, 5 bases. TRBV23-1 is an ORF for which the function is uncertain. Deletions cut 3 bases from V and 7 bases from J, with 10 bases between. The CDR3 totals 12 residues. DNA of the CDR3: TGCGCCAGCAGTCAGGTCTGGAGGGAGCAGTACTTC. Translation gives CASSQVWREQYF.

The chain combines TRBV10-2 with TRBJ2-1; D is unresolved. V was clipped by 5 bases and J by 7 bases, with 6 bases between them. Germline values: CDR1 WSHSY, CDR2 SAAADI. The CDR3 runs to 11 residues. The chain's CDR3 is CASSTRNEQFF. The CDR3 coding sequence is TGCGCCAGCAGTACGAGAAATGAGCAGTTCTTC.

J is TRBJ2-1 and V is TRBV28, with 8 positions matching TRBD2. This CDR3 is built from 16 residues. With V trimmed by 8 bases and J by 5 bases, 14 bases remained unmatched. CDR1 and CDR2 (germline): MDHEN, SYDVKM. DNA for the CDR3: TGTGCCAGCCCCCCGGGGGGGTATTCATCCCACAATGAGCAGTTCTTC. Translating gives CASPPGGYSSHNEQFF.

CDR3 sequence reads: CASRLGGEQFF. The CDR3 region has the DNA TGTGCCAGCAGGCTAGGAGGTGAGCAGTTCTTC. This chain connects TRBV6-5 to TRBJ2-1; perhaps TRBD2 as D (5 bases). Looked up from germline, CDR1 is MNHEY and CDR2 is SVGAGI. The CDR3 loop spans 11 amino acids. V dropped 6 bases and J dropped 9 bases, with 9 bases sitting between them.

The gene calls are TRBV24-1 and TRBJ2-2, with 7 bases lining up with TRBD1. CDR1 and CDR2 (germline): KGHDR, SFDVKD. The CDR3 covers 16 residues. V was clipped by 4 bases and J by 1 base; unmatched bases: 5. The CDR3 DNA is TGTGCCACCAGTGAAACAGGGGCCCAGAACACCGGGGAGCTGTTTTTT. It yields the protein CATSETGAQNTGELFF.

This clone appeared a few times. V gene TRBV19 combines with J gene TRBJ1-1; D is unresolved. V lost 6 bases and J lost 4, with 15 bases in between. CDR1 LNHDA and CDR2 SQIVND come from the germline V gene (reference sequence). The CDR3 has 14 residues. In DNA, the CDR3 is TGTGCCAGTAGGGTTGAGGGCGCGGTCACTGAAGCTTTCTTT. Protein product: CASRVEGAVTEAFF. Using reference TRBV19 and TRBJ1-1 for the parts outside the CDR3, the full variable domain is DGGITQSPKYLFRKEGQNVTLSCEQNLNHDAMYWYRQDPGQGLRLIYYSQIVNDFQKGDIAEGYSVSREKKESFPLTVTSAQKNPTAFYLCASRVEGAVTEAFFGQGTRLTVV.

This clone was seen only a few times. The chain recombines TRBV2 with TRBJ1-5, with a weak D call TRBD1 (5 bases). This CDR3 has 15 residues. Trimming shortened V by 4 bases and J by 0 bases, and 10 bases separated the two germline ends. Germline V gene sequence: CDR1 SNHLY, CDR2 FYNNEI. The CDR3 sequence is CASSGGKYSNQPQHF. CDR3 coding DNA: TGTGCCAGCAGTGGGGGCAAATATAGCAATCAGCCCCAGCATTTT.

The sample holds one count of this clone. The chain combines TRBV11-2 with TRBJ1-1, with a possible D match to TRBD1 (6 bases). Trimming took 5 bases from V and 0 from J, leaving 13 bases between them. This CDR3 is built from 15 residues. The germline V gene has CDR1 SGHAT and CDR2 FQNNGV. CDR3 in DNA: TGTGCCAGCAGCCCTGGACAGTGGGTGAACACTGAAGCTTTCTTT. This encodes CASSPGQWVNTEAFF.

J is TRBJ2-1 and V is TRBV5-1; D remains unclear. CDR1 is SGHRS, CDR2 YFSETQ, per germline. Trimming cost V 0 bases and J 10 bases, with 5 bases left between them. This CDR3 region has 11 residues. The CDR3 region has the DNA TGCGCCAGCAGCTTGGGCGAGGAGCAGTTCTTC. It yields the protein CASSLGEEQFF.

CDR3 DNA: TGTGCTAGTGGACCTCAGGGTCCCTACAATGAGCAGTTCTTC. This translates into CASGPQGPYNEQFF. J is TRBJ2-1 and V is TRBV12-5; TRBD1 might be the D (5 bases). V was clipped by 6 bases and J by 2 bases, with 11 bases between them. CDR3 size: 14 residues. Germline values: CDR1 LGHNT, CDR2 FRNRAP.

V usage is TRBV5-1 and J usage is TRBJ2-1, with 8 bases that match TRBD1. The J segment lost 5 bases and the V segment lost 4 bases, leaving 17 bases of the junction unmatched. This CDR3 spans 18 amino acids. CDR1 SGHRS and CDR2 YFSETQ come from the germline V gene. The CDR3 loop is CASSRTGSGVGLNNEQFF. The CDR3 region has the DNA TGCGCCAGCAGCAGGACAGGGTCGGGAGTTGGGCTAAACAATGAGCAGTTCTTC.